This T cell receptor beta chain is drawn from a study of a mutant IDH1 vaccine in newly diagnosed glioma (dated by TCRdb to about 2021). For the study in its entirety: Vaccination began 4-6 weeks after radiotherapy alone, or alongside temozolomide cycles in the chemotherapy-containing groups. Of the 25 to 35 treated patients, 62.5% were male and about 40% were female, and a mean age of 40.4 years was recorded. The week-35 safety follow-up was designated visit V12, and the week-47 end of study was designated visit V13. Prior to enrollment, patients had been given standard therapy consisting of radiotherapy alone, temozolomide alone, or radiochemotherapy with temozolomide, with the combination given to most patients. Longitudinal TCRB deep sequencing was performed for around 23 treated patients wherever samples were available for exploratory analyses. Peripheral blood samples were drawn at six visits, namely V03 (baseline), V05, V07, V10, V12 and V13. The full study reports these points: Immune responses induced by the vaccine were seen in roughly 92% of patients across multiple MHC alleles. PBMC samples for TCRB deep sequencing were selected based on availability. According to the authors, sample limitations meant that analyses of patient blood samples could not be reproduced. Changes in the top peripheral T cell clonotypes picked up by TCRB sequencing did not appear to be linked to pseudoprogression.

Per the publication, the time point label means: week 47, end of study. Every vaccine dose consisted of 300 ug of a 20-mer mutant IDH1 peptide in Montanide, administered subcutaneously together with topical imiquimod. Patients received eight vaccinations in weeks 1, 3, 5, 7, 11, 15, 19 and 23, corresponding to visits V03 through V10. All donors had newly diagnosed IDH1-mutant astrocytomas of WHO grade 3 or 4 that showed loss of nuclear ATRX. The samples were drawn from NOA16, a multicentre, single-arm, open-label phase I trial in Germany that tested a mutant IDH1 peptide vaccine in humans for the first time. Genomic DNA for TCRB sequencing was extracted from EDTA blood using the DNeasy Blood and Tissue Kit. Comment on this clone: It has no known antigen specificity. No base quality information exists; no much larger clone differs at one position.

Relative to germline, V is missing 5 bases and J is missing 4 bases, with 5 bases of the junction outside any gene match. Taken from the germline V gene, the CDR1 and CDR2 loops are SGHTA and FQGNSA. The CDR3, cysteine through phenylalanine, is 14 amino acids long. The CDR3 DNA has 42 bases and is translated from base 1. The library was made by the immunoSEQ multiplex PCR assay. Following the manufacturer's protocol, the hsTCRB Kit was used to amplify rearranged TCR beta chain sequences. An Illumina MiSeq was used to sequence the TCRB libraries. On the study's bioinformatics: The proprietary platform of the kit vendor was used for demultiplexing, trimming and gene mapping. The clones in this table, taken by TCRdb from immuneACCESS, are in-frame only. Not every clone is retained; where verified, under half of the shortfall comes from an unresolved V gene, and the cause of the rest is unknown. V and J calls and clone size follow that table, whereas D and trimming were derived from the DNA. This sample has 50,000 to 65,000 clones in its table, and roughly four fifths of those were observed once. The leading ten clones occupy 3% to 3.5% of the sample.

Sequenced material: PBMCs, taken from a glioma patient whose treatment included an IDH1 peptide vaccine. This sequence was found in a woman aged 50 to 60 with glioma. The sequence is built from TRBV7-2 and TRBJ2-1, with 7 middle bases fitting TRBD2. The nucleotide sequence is TGTGCCAGCAGCCGACCTAGCGGATACAATGAGCAGTTCTTC. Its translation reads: CASSRPSGYNEQFF.